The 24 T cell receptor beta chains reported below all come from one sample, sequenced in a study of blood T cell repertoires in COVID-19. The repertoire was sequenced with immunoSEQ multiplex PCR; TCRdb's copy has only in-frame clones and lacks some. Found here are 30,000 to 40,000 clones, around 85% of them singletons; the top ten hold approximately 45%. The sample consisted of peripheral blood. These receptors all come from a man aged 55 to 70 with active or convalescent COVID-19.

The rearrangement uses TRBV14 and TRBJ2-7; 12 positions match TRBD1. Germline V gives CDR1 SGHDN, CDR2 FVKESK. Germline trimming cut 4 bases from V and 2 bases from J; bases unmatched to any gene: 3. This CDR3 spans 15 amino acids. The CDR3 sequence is CASSRGTGGPYEQYV. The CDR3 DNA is TGTGCCAGCAGCCGCGGGACAGGGGGCCCCTACGAGCAGTACGTC.

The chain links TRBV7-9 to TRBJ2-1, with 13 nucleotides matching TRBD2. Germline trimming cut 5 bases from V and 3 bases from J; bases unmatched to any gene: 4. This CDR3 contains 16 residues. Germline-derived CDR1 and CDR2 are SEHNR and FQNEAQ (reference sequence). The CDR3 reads CASSARLAGGYNEQFF. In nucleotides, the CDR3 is TGTGCCAGCAGCGCCAGACTAGCGGGAGGCTACAATGAGCAGTTCTTC.

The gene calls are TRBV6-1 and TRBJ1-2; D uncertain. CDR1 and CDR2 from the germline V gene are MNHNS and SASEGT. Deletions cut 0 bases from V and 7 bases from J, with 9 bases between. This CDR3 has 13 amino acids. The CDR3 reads CASSEARAGGYTF. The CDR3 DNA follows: TGTGCCAGCAGTGAAGCGCGGGCCGGTGGCTACACCTTC.

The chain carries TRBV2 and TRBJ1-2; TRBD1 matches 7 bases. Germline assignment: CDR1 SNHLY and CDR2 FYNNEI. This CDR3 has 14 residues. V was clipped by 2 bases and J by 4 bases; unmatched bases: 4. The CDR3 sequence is CASSERQGPYGYTF. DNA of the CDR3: TGTGCCAGCAGTGAACGACAGGGACCCTATGGCTACACCTTC. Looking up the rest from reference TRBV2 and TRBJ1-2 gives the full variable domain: EPEVTQTPSHQVTQMGQEVILRCVPISNHLYFYWYRQILGQKVEFLVSFYNNEISEKSEIFDDQFSVERPDGSNFTLKIRSTKLEDSAMYFCASSERQGPYGYTFGSGTRLTVV.

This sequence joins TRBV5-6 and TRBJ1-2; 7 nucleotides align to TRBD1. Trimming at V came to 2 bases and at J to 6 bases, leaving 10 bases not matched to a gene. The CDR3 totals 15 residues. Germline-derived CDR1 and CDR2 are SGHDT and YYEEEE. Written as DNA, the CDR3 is TGTGCCAGCAGCTTTGGGGGACAGATGTTGAATGGCTACACCTTC. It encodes CASSFGGQMLNGYTF.

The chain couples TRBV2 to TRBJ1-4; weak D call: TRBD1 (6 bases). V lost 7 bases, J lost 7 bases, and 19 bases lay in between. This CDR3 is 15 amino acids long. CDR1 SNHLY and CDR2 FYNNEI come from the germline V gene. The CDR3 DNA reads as TGTGCCAGCACTAGGGCGGGGGGCCCAGGTGAAAAACTGTTTTTT. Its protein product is CASTRAGGPGEKLFF. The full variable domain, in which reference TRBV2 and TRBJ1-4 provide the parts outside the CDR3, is EPEVTQTPSHQVTQMGQEVILRCVPISNHLYFYWYRQILGQKVEFLVSFYNNEISEKSEIFDDQFSVERPDGSNFTLKIRSTKLEDSAMYFCASTRAGGPGEKLFFGSGTQLSVL.

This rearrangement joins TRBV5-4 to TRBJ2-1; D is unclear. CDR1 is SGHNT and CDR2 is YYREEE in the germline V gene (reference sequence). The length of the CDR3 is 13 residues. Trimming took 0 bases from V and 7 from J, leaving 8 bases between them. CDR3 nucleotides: TGTGCCAGCAGCTTGGTAAGCACTAATGAGCAGTTCTTC. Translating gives CASSLVSTNEQFF.

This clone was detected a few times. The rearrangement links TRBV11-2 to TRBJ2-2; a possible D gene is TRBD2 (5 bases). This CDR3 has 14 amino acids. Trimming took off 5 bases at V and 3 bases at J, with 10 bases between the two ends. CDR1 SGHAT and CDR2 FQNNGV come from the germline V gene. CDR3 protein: CASSARLHTGELFF. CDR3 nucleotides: TGTGCCAGCAGCGCTAGACTACACACCGGGGAGCTGTTTTTT.

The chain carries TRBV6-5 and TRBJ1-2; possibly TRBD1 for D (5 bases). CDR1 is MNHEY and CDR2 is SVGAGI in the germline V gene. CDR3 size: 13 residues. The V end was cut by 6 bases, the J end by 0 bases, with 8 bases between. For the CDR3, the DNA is TGTGCCAGCAGAGACAGCTCTAACTATGGCTACACCTTC. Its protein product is CASRDSSNYGYTF.

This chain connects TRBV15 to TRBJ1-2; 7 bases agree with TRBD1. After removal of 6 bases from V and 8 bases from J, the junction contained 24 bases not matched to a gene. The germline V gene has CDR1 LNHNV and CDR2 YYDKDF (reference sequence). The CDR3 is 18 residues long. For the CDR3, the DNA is TGTGCCACCAGTGGGACCCCGGGACAGCGGTTAAGGCAGGGGGGCTACACCTTC. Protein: CATSGTPGQRLRQGGYTF.

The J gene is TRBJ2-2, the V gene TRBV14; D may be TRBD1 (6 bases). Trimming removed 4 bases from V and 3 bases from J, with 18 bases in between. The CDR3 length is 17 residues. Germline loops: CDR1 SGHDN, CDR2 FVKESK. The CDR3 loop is CASSPEGVRRDTGELFF. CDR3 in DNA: TGTGCCAGCAGCCCTGAGGGGGTCCGGCGGGACACCGGGGAGCTGTTTTTT.

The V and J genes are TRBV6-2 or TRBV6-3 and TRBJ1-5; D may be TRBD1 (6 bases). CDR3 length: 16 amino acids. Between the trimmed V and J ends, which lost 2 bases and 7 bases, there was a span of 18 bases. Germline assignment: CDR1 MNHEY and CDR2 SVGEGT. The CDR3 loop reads CASSYAQGKGRQPQHF. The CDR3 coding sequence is TGTGCCAGCAGTTACGCCCAGGGGAAGGGAAGGCAGCCCCAGCATTTT.

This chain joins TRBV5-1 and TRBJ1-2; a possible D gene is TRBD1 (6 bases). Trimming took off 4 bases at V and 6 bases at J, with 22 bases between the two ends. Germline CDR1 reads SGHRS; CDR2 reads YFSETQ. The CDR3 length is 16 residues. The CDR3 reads CASSPTPPRGANGYTF. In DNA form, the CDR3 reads TGCGCCAGCAGCCCCACCCCTCCACGGGGGGCAAATGGCTACACCTTC.

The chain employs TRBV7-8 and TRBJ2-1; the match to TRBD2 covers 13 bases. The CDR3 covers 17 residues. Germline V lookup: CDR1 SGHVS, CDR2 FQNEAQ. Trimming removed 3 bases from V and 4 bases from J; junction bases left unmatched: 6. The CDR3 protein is CASSLGGLAGNYNEQFF. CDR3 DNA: TGTGCCAGCAGCTTGGGGGGACTAGCGGGGAATTACAATGAGCAGTTCTTC.

The CDR3 reads CASSEGPAGTQGWVETQYF. The CDR3 DNA reads as TGTGCCAGCAGTGAAGGTCCGGCAGGCACCCAGGGATGGGTAGAGACCCAGTACTTC. This rearrangement joins TRBV6-1 to TRBJ2-5, with D tentatively TRBD1 (5 bases). In germline, CDR1 is MNHNS, CDR2 SASEGT. V lost 1 base and J 4 bases, leaving 25 bases between the germline ends. This CDR3 region has 19 residues.

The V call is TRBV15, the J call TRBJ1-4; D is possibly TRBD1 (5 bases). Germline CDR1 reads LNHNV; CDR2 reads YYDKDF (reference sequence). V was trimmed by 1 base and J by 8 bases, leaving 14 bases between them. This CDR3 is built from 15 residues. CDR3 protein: CATSRVPGIREKLFF. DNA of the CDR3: TGTGCCACCAGCAGAGTCCCAGGGATACGGGAAAAACTGTTTTTT.

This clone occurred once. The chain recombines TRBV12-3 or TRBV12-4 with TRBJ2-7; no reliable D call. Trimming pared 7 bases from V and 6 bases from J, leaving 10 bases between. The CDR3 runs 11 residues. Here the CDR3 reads CASIPLSEQYV. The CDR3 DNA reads TGTGCCAGCATTCCTCTGAGCGAGCAGTACGTC.

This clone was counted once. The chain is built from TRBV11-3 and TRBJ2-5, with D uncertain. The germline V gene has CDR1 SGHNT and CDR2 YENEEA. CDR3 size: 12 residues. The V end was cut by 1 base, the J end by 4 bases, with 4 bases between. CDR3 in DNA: TGTGCCAGCAGCTTAGTCCGAGAGACCCAGTACTTC. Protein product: CASSLVRETQYF.

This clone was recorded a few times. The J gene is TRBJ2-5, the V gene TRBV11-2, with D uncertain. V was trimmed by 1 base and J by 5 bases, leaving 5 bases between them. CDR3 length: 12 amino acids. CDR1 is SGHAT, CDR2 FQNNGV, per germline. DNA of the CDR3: TGTGCCAGCAGCTTAGTGTCGGAGACCCAGTACTTC. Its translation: CASSLVSETQYF.

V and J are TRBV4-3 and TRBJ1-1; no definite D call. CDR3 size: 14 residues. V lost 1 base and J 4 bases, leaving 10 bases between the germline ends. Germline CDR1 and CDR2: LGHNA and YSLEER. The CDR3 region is CASSQGEEGTEAFF. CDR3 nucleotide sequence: TGCGCCAGCAGCCAAGGGGAAGAGGGCACTGAAGCTTTCTTT.

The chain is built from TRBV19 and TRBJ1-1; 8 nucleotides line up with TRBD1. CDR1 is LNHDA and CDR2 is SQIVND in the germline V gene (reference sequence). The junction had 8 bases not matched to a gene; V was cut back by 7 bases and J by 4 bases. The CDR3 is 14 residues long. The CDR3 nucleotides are TGTGCCAGTAACCAGGGGGCGCGGACCACTGAAGCTTTCTTT. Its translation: CASNQGARTTEAFF.

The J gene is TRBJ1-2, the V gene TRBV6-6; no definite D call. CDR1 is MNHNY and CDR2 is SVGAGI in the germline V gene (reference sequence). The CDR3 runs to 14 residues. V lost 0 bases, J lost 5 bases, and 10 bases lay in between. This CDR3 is CASSYSIEVYGYTF. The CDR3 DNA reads TGTGCCAGCAGTTACTCTATAGAGGTTTATGGCTACACCTTC.

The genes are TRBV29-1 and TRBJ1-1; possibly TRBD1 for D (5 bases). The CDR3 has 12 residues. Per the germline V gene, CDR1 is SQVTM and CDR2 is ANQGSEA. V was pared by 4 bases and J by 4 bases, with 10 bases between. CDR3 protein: CSVGQTGTEAFF. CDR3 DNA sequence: TGCAGCGTTGGACAGACCGGCACTGAAGCTTTCTTT.

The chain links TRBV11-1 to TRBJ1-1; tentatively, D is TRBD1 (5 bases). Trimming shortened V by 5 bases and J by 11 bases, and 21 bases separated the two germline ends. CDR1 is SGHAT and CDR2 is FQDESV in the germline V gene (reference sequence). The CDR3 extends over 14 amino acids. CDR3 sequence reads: CASSKQGSERDAFF. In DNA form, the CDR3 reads TGTGCCAGCAGCAAGCAGGGATCGGAACGAGACGCTTTCTTT.